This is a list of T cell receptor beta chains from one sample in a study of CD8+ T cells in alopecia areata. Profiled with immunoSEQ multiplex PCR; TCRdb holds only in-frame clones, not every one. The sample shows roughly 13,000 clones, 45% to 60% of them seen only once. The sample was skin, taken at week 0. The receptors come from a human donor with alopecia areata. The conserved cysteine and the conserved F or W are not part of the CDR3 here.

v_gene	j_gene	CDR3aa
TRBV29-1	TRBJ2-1	SVEDLPGRRDEQF
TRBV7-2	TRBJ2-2	ASSAQDYTGELF
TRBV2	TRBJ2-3	ASGDRASTDTQY
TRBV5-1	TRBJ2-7	ASSFVLRPLPYEQY
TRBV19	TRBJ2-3	ASRKAEIDTQY
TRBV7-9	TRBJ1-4	ASSSRQDNEKLF
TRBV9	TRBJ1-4	ASSVESFGEKLF
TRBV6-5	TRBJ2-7	ASSYLPGQGMVEQY
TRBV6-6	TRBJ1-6	ASSYSTGQNSPLH
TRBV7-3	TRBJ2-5	ASSSSGTGEETQY
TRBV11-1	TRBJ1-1	ASSTAESGGTEAF
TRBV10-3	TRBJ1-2	AFMTGDYGYT
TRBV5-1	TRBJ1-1	ASSLVWPNTEAF
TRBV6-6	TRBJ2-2	AISDDTGELF
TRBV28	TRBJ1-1	ASSETVEAF
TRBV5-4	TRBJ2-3	ASSLGPGVGDTQY
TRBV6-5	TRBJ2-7	ASHYEQY
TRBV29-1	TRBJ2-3	SVGTGVSDTQY
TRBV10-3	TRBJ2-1	AISDSTARTYNEQF
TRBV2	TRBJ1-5	ASATGRVGNQPQH
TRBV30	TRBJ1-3	AWSVGGSSSGNTIY
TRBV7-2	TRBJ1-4	ASSLVGGRGTLNEKLF
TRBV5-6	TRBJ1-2	ASSFMSQGYGYT
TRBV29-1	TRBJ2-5	SVLGGAVGETQY
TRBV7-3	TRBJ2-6	ASSPDRGSPGANVLT
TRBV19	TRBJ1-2	ASSVARGYGYT
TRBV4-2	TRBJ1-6	ASSHYIRTGDYNSPLH
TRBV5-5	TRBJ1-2	ASSLLWDGSLLGYT
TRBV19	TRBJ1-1	ASSIPAGMNTEAF
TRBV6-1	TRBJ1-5	ASSELRQNQPQH
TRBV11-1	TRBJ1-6	ASSLYRGQHSPLH
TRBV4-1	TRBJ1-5	ASSQEAAQGTAYSNQPQH
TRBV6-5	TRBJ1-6	ASSYMSGDARSPLH
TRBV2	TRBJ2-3	ASCPGPGRDTQY
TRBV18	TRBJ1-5	ASSPTYRDAAWPQH
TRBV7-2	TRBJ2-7	ASSLAGGEQY
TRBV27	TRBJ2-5	ASSLFPPRQRGQETQY
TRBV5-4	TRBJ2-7	ASSLGLAGAFAYEQY
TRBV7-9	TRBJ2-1	ASSLIFGQGGNEQF
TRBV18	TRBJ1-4	ASSPMQVNEKLF
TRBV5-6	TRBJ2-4	ASSLAGPQRIQY
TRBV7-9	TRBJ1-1	ASSSRGNTEAF
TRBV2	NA	ASRPGGSSYEQY
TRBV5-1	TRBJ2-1	ASSLFLGFGHNEQF
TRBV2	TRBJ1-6	ASKLEYNSPLH
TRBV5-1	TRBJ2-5	ASSFVGQETQY
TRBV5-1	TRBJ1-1	ASSYLVDTEAF
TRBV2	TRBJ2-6	ASSGQLSGANVLT
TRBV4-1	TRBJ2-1	ASSQDWGRQEAQF